The rows below give T cell receptor beta chains drawn from one sample of a study of blood T cell repertoires in COVID-19. Generated by immunoSEQ multiplex PCR, the TCRdb table keeps only in-frame clones and is missing some. The sample records about 260,000 clones, approximately 90% being singletons. The sequenced sample was PBMCs or T cells enriched from blood (not recorded which). Receptor source: a woman between 40 and 50 years old with acute COVID-19. CDR3s include the opening cysteine and the closing phenylalanine or tryptophan. Fields, in order: clone size, J gene, V gene, D gene, CDR3 DNA, CDR3 protein. The D gene is left open where the match is weak. Not all rows give a size; the values are once, few, many and, for expanded clones, a class.

- TRBJ1-1 TRBV18 TRBD1 TGTGCCAGCTCGACGACGACAGGGGCGGGGAACACTGAAGCTTTCTTT CASSTTTGAGNTEAFF
- TRBJ2-3 TRBV27 TRBD1 TGTGCCAGCATGGACGGGACAGGGTTAGATACGCAGTATTTT CASMDGTGLDTQYF
- TRBJ2-7 TRBV19 - TGTGCCAGTAGTATAGATCTTAACTCCTACGAGCAGTACTTC CASSIDLNSYEQYF
- TRBJ1-3 TRBV3-1/TRBV3-2 - TGTGCCAGCAGCGACAGGTTTTCTGGAAACACCATATATTTT CASSDRFSGNTIYF
- TRBJ2-1 TRBV24-1 TRBD1 TGTGCCACCAGTGATCACACAGGGGCTCGCGGGCAGTTCTTC CATSDHTGARGQFF
- TRBJ1-5 TRBV19 - TGTGCCAGTAGTGTCCGAGGGGGTGATCAGCCCCAGCATTTT CASSVRGGDQPQHF
- TRBJ1-2 TRBV5-4 TRBD1 TGTGCCAGCAGCGCAGCAGGGGGCGCTGACTATGGCTACACCTTC CASSAAGGADYGYTF
- TRBJ1-1 TRBV19 TRBD1 TGTGCCAGTATGAAGGGGGCTAACACTGAAGCTTTCTTT CASMKGANTEAFF
- TRBJ2-5 TRBV7-9 - TGTGCCAGCAGCTTACGGTCAGGCTCCCAAGAGACCCAGTACTTC CASSLRSGSQETQYF
- TRBJ1-3 TRBV9 - TGTGCCAGCACCTCTACTGGAAACACCATATATTTT CASTSTGNTIYF
many TRBJ1-5 TRBV19 TRBD1 TGTGCCAGTAGTAGGACAGGCGATCAGCCCCAGCATTTT CASSRTGDQPQHF
once TRBJ2-7 TRBV28 TRBD1 TGTGCCAGCAGTTTATCACTGGGACAGGGCTCCTACGAGCAGTACTTC CASSLSLGQGSYEQYF
- TRBJ2-7 TRBV20-1 - TGCAGTGCTCAAACAGGGTACGAGCAGTACTTC CSAQTGYEQYF
- TRBJ1-5 TRBV27 TRBD1 TGTGCCAGCAGTTTAAGGGGACAGGGGAAGATCGTTTCTCAGCCCCAGCATTTT CASSLRGQGKIVSQPQHF
- TRBJ2-3 TRBV9 - TGTGCCAGCAGTCTCCTCACAGATACGCAGTATTTT CASSLLTDTQYF
- TRBJ2-3 TRBV11-1 - TGTGCCAGCAGCTTAGAACGGGAATCGGTAGATACGCAGTATTTT CASSLERESVDTQYF
- TRBJ2-1 TRBV9 TRBD2 TGTGCCAGCAGCGTTGGGACTAGCGGGAGTGGGAATGAGCAGTTCTTC CASSVGTSGSGNEQFF
- TRBJ2-7 TRBV5-1 TRBD2 TGCGCCAGCAGTCCGGGAGGAGCGAAAGACGAGCAGTACTTC CASSPGGAKDEQYF
- TRBJ1-5 TRBV18 - TGTGCCAGCTCACATTCCAGGGATAGCAATCAGCCCCAGCATTTT CASSHSRDSNQPQHF
- TRBJ2-2 TRBV4-3 TRBD2 TGCGCCAGCAGCCCTGAAGCGGGAGTTACCGGGGAGCTGTTTTTT CASSPEAGVTGELFF
- TRBJ1-5 TRBV5-6 - TGTGCCAGCAGCTTCGGACAGAATCAGCCCCAGCATTTT CASSFGQNQPQHF
- TRBJ2-7 TRBV18 TRBD2 TGTGCCAGCTCACCGCGGGAGGACGACGAGCAGTACTTC CASSPREDDEQYF
- TRBJ1-2 TRBV5-4 TRBD1 TGTGCCAGCAGCGCAGGGCCGGGACAGTATAACTATGGCTACACCTTC CASSAGPGQYNYGYTF
few TRBJ2-7 TRBV5-4 - TGTGCCAGCAGCCCGCGAGCGGAGGCGGGCTACGAGCAGTACTTC CASSPRAEAGYEQYF
- TRBJ2-5 TRBV6-5 TRBD1 TGTGCCAGCAGTTATGCCGGGACAGGGGGGGAGACCCAGTACTTC CASSYAGTGGETQYF
- TRBJ1-5 TRBV18 - TGTGCCAGTGAAATAGCGAGTCCAGGAGCCCAGCCCCAGCATTTT CASEIASPGAQPQHF
few TRBJ1-1 TRBV3-1/TRBV3-2 - TGTGCCAGCAGCCACTCGCTCTTCTCAGGGTTGGGCACTGAAGCTTTCTTT CASSHSLFSGLGTEAFF
- TRBJ2-3 TRBV18 TRBD2 TGTGCCAGCTCATACCTAGCGGGAGGCACAGATACGCAGTATTTT CASSYLAGGTDTQYF
- TRBJ1-5 TRBV6-1 - TGTGCCAGCAGTGAGACATACAATCAGCCCCAGCATTTT CASSETYNQPQHF
- TRBJ1-2 TRBV7-6 TRBD1 TGTGCCAGCAGCCCCGGACAGGGGGGCTATGGCTACACCTTC CASSPGQGGYGYTF
- TRBJ2-1 TRBV18 - TGTGCCAGCTCCTTCACTAGTAGAGTTCCGCCGTACAATGAGCAGTTCTTC CASSFTSRVPPYNEQFF
- TRBJ2-2 TRBV7-8 - TGTGCCAGCAGCTCCGGGACTGTCGGCACCGGGGAGCTGTTTTTT CASSSGTVGTGELFF
- TRBJ2-2 TRBV18 - TGTGCCAGCTCACCGAATCAGGGGTCCGGGGAGCTGTTTTTT CASSPNQGSGELFF
once TRBJ1-1 TRBV25-1 - TGTGCCAGCAGTGGGGGCCTCGGAACTGAAGCTTTCTTT CASSGGLGTEAFF
- TRBJ1-1 TRBV28 - TGTGCCAGCAATACATACGGGGGAGGGACTGAAGCTTTCTTT CASNTYGGGTEAFF
once TRBJ2-7 TRBV4-2 - TGTGCCAGCAGCCAAGATCAGGGTGCCTCCTACGAGCAGTACTTC CASSQDQGASYEQYF
- TRBJ1-5 TRBV28 - TGTGCCAGCAGTTTCCCCCGAGTCACCCCCGATCTCCAGCATTTT CASSFPRVTPDLQHF
few TRBJ1-1 TRBV28 - TGTGCCAGCAGTCCCTACGGGGGTGGGACTGAAGCTTTCTTT CASSPYGGGTEAFF
- TRBJ1-1 TRBV10-3 - TGTGCCATCGTCAGTCCGGGCACTGAAGCTTTCTTT CAIVSPGTEAFF
- TRBJ1-2 TRBV19 TRBD1 TGTGCCAGTAGTATAGGACAGGGCGCTAACTATGGCTACACCTTC CASSIGQGANYGYTF
- TRBJ1-2 TRBV21-1 - TGTGCCAGCAGCTATACACAGTCCGGGACAGCGAGATCTAACTATGGCTACACCTTC CASSYTQSGTARSNYGYTF
- TRBJ2-5 TRBV29-1 - TGCAGCGTTGAACTTCCCGGGTCCATAGAGACCCAGTACTTC CSVELPGSIETQYF
- TRBJ2-7 TRBV5-1 - TGCGCCAGCAGCTTCCAGGGTTTATTGGACGAGCAGTACTTC CASSFQGLLDEQYF
few TRBJ1-5 TRBV3-1/TRBV3-2 TRBD1 TGTGCCAGCAGCCAAGGGACAGGGTATGGTGGGCAGCCCCAGCATTTT CASSQGTGYGGQPQHF
- TRBJ1-3 TRBV30 - TGTGCCTGGAGTTCTCTGTGGCGGAACTCTGGAAACACCATATATTTT CAWSSLWRNSGNTIYF
- TRBJ1-3 TRBV3-1/TRBV3-2 - TGTGCCAGCAGCCAAGACCGGACAGTTCTAAATGGAAACACCATATATTTT CASSQDRTVLNGNTIYF
- TRBJ1-5 TRBV27 - TGTGCCAGCAGTTTATTACCAGGGCCAAATCAGCCCCAGCATTTT CASSLLPGPNQPQHF
- TRBJ1-2 TRBV12-3/TRBV12-4 - TGTGCCAGCAGTTTGCAGGGTGTTGGCTACACCTTC CASSLQGVGYTF
- TRBJ1-5 TRBV6-5 - TGTGCCACCGTATCTGGCCCCCGCCCCAATCAGCCCCAGCATTTT CATVSGPRPNQPQHF
- TRBJ1-1 TRBV10-3 - TGTGCCATCAGTGATCAGGGTGGTATGGGGAACACTGAAGCTTTCTTT CAISDQGGMGNTEAFF
- TRBJ2-3 TRBV5-1 - TGCGCCAGCAGCTTGGGTCCGACAGATCCCACAGATACGCAGTATTTT CASSLGPTDPTDTQYF
- TRBJ1-2 TRBV7-9 TRBD1 TGTGCCAGCAGCTTAGTAACAGGGGATGACTATGGCTACACCTTC CASSLVTGDDYGYTF
once TRBJ1-5 TRBV3-1/TRBV3-2 - TGTGCCAGCAGCCAAAGGGGTGAACAGCCCCAGCATTTT CASSQRGEQPQHF
- TRBJ1-2 TRBV2 - TGTGCCAGCTCAGGGAATCAGGCTAACTATGGCTACACCTTC CASSGNQANYGYTF
- TRBJ1-2 TRBV7-9 TRBD1 TGTGCCAGCAGCCAACCGACAGGGACAGGCGGTTTGGATGGCTACACCTTC CASSQPTGTGGLDGYTF
- TRBJ1-1 TRBV7-2 TRBD1 TGTGCCAGCAGCTATTCGGGACAGGGGGCCTTAGTCACTGAAGCTTTCTTT CASSYSGQGALVTEAFF
- TRBJ2-1 TRBV3-1/TRBV3-2 - TGTGCCAGCAGAAGAAGTTTCCGGGGAGGCTACAATGAGCAGTTCTTC CASRRSFRGGYNEQFF
- TRBJ1-3 TRBV28 - TGTGCCAGCAGCGCCGGATCGGAGGGAAGGGTCGGAAACACCATATATTTT CASSAGSEGRVGNTIYF
- TRBJ1-5 TRBV7-2 TRBD1 TGTGCCAGCAGCCCCGGGACAGGGGGGTTTCGGGCCCAGCATTTT CASSPGTGGFRAQHF
few TRBJ2-3 TRBV5-4 TRBD2 TGTGCCAGCAAGACTAGCGTGAGCCCAGATACGCAGTATTTT CASKTSVSPDTQYF